This TCR beta chain originates from a study of T cell changes during pregnancy in multiple sclerosis. Libraries were prepared by immunoSEQ multiplex PCR; TCRdb keeps only in-frame clonotypes and omits some of them. The sample holds about 92,000 clones, almost 95% seen once. This TCR derives from a female donor with multiple sclerosis, enrolled in a pregnancy study. Material: peripheral blood, obtained in the first trimester of pregnancy.

DNA of the CDR3: TGTGCCAGCAGTGAGGTCGGGGATCTGAACACTGAAGCTTTCTTT. Protein product: CASSEVGDLNTEAFF. V usage is TRBV6-1 and J usage is TRBJ1-1; no clear D. This CDR3 region has 15 residues. With 3 bases removed from V and 0 bases from J, the gap between germline ends came to 11 bases. Germline CDR1 and CDR2: MNHNS and SASEGT.